This T cell receptor beta chain was identified in a study of control samples from healthy donors and cancer patients. V was cut by 4 bases and J by 4 bases, with 8 bases left in between. This CDR3 has 14 amino acids. Germline V CDR1 and CDR2: LGHDT, YNNKEL (reference sequence). Clones were sequenced by immunoSEQ multiplex PCR, and TCRdb holds only the in-frame ones, with some missing. The data hold about 80,000 clones, with about 88% observed a single time. Sequenced input: blood. The chain has TRBV3-1 (or the pseudogene TRBV3-2) and TRBJ1-6; weak D call: TRBD1 (5 bases). The receptor was isolated from a woman between 45 and 65 years old in good health. The CDR3 spells CASSLRQYNSPLHF. The CDR3 DNA sequence: TGTGCCAGCAGCCTACGACAGTATAATTCACCCCTCCACTTT.